The rows below give T cell receptor beta chains drawn from one sample of a study of blood T cell repertoires in COVID-19. Produced via immunoSEQ multiplex PCR; TCRdb's table is partial and in-frame only. Found here are 150,000 to 200,000 clones, 80% to 85% of them singletons; the top ten hold roughly 5%. What was sequenced was PBMCs or T cells enriched from blood (not recorded which). The receptors derive from a man between 65 and 85 years old who had been exposed to COVID-19. CDR3s include the opening cysteine and the closing phenylalanine or tryptophan. A D gene is named only where the DNA matches it firmly. Clone size is shown for a subset of rows, as once, few, many or a class of expanded clone.

v_gene: TRBV27
d_gene: TRBD1
abundance: NA
len: 15
j_gene: TRBJ2-1
CDR3nt: TGTGCCAGCAGTTTAGGACAGGGTTCCCACAATGAGCAGTTCTTC
CDR3aa: CASSLGQGSHNEQFF

v_gene: TRBV18
d_gene: TRBD2
abundance: NA
len: 17
j_gene: TRBJ2-3
CDR3nt: TGTGCCAGCTCACCAAAACTAGCGGGGGGAAGTTCAGATACGCAGTATTTT
CDR3aa: CASSPKLAGGSSDTQYF

v_gene: TRBV25-1
d_gene: NA
abundance: NA
len: 15
j_gene: TRBJ1-1
CDR3nt: TGTGCCAGCAGTATCCTCTCGAGTAGTTACACTGAAGCTTTCTTT
CDR3aa: CASSILSSSYTEAFF

v_gene: TRBV2
d_gene: NA
abundance: NA
len: 16
j_gene: TRBJ1-5
CDR3nt: TGTGCCAGCAGATTACAGGGTACCCTTAGCAATCAGCCCCAGCATTTT
CDR3aa: CASRLQGTLSNQPQHF

v_gene: TRBV29-1
d_gene: NA
abundance: NA
len: 14
j_gene: TRBJ2-2
CDR3nt: TGCAGCGTTGGCGGCATGTCGAACACCGGGGAGCTGTTTTTT
CDR3aa: CSVGGMSNTGELFF

v_gene: TRBV7-8
d_gene: TRBD2
abundance: NA
len: 16
j_gene: TRBJ2-3
CDR3nt: TGTGCCAGCAGCTTAGATCGGGGGGGCAGTGTTGATACGCAGTATTTT
CDR3aa: CASSLDRGGSVDTQYF

v_gene: TRBV30
d_gene: NA
abundance: once
len: 13
j_gene: TRBJ1-6
CDR3nt: TGTGCCTGGAGTCAAACTCTTAATTCACCCCTCCACTTT
CDR3aa: CAWSQTLNSPLHF

v_gene: TRBV7-8
d_gene: TRBD1
abundance: NA
len: 13
j_gene: TRBJ2-7
CDR3nt: TGTGCCAGCAGCCGACAGGGAACCTACGAGCAGTACTTC
CDR3aa: CASSRQGTYEQYF

v_gene: TRBV5-1
d_gene: NA
abundance: NA
len: 15
j_gene: TRBJ2-2
CDR3nt: TGCGCCAGCAGCTTGGCATCTCGAGGCACCGGGGAGCTGTTTTTT
CDR3aa: CASSLASRGTGELFF

v_gene: TRBV19
d_gene: TRBD1
abundance: NA
len: 16
j_gene: TRBJ2-7
CDR3nt: TGTGCCAGTACTCACAGACACAGAGAGGGGGCAGGCGAGCAGTACTTC
CDR3aa: CASTHRHREGAGEQYF

v_gene: TRBV7-3
d_gene: NA
abundance: NA
len: 15
j_gene: TRBJ1-1
CDR3nt: TGTGCCAGCAGCTTCCTTCGACAGCTGAACACTGAAGCTTTCTTT
CDR3aa: CASSFLRQLNTEAFF

v_gene: TRBV20-1
d_gene: NA
abundance: NA
len: 10
j_gene: TRBJ1-1
CDR3nt: TGCAGTGCTAAGTCAGTTGAAGCTTTCTTT
CDR3aa: CSAKSVEAFF

v_gene: TRBV15
d_gene: TRBD1
abundance: NA
len: 16
j_gene: TRBJ2-2
CDR3nt: TGTGCCACCAGCACCCACGGGACAGGGGGCCACGGGGAGCTGTTTTTT
CDR3aa: CATSTHGTGGHGELFF

v_gene: TRBV6-2/TRBV6-3
d_gene: NA
abundance: NA
len: 16
j_gene: TRBJ2-2
CDR3nt: TGTGCCAGCAGTACGCTGGGAGGACCGAACACCGGGGAGCTGTTTTTT
CDR3aa: CASSTLGGPNTGELFF

v_gene: TRBV6-1
d_gene: NA
abundance: NA
len: 15
j_gene: TRBJ1-1
CDR3nt: TGTGCCAGCAGTGAAGGGGCGGGATGGAACACTGAAGCTTTCTTT
CDR3aa: CASSEGAGWNTEAFF

v_gene: TRBV28
d_gene: NA
abundance: NA
len: 16
j_gene: TRBJ2-6
CDR3nt: TGTGCCAGCACCCCTCCCCCAGGGGCTGGGGCCAACGTCCTGACTTTC
CDR3aa: CASTPPPGAGANVLTF

v_gene: TRBV10-3
d_gene: TRBD1
abundance: NA
len: 18
j_gene: TRBJ1-1
CDR3nt: TGTGCCATCAGTGGTCCCCCTGGGACAGGGGGTGTGGACACTGAAGCTTTCTTT
CDR3aa: CAISGPPGTGGVDTEAFF

v_gene: TRBV18
d_gene: TRBD1
abundance: NA
len: 16
j_gene: TRBJ2-1
CDR3nt: TGTGCCAGCTCACCTGACAGGGCGAGCTCCTACAATGAGCAGTTCTTC
CDR3aa: CASSPDRASSYNEQFF

v_gene: TRBV4-3
d_gene: TRBD1
abundance: NA
len: 16
j_gene: TRBJ1-4
CDR3nt: TGCGCCAGCAGCCTTGAAGTGGGACAGGGGTACGAAAAACTGTTTTTT
CDR3aa: CASSLEVGQGYEKLFF

v_gene: TRBV19
d_gene: NA
abundance: NA
len: 14
j_gene: TRBJ2-3
CDR3nt: TGTGCCAGTAAACGGGAGCTAAGCACAGATACGCAGTATTTT
CDR3aa: CASKRELSTDTQYF

v_gene: TRBV7-6
d_gene: NA
abundance: NA
len: 15
j_gene: TRBJ2-5
CDR3nt: TGTGCCAGCAGCTTTACGCGGGCAGTCCAAGAGACCCAGTACTTC
CDR3aa: CASSFTRAVQETQYF

v_gene: TRBV4-3
d_gene: NA
abundance: NA
len: 15
j_gene: TRBJ1-1
CDR3nt: TGCGCCAGCAGCCTCACAGGTACCACGAACACTGAAGCTTTCTTT
CDR3aa: CASSLTGTTNTEAFF

v_gene: TRBV11-3
d_gene: TRBD2
abundance: NA
len: 17
j_gene: TRBJ2-3
CDR3nt: TGTGCCAGCAGCTTGCCTACTAGCGGGGGGGGCACAGATACGCAGTATTTT
CDR3aa: CASSLPTSGGGTDTQYF

v_gene: TRBV25-1
d_gene: NA
abundance: NA
len: 14
j_gene: TRBJ1-4
CDR3nt: TGTGCCAGCAGGGGTGGTTCGACAGGCGGAAAACTGTTTTTT
CDR3aa: CASRGGSTGGKLFF

v_gene: TRBV9
d_gene: NA
abundance: NA
len: 15
j_gene: TRBJ2-1
CDR3nt: TGTGCCAGCAGCGTAGTCGGAGTATCCTACAATGAGCAGTTCTTC
CDR3aa: CASSVVGVSYNEQFF

v_gene: TRBV18
d_gene: NA
abundance: NA
len: 16
j_gene: TRBJ1-2
CDR3nt: TGTGCCAGCTCAGCACACACAGGAGACTCCCTATATGGCTACACCTTC
CDR3aa: CASSAHTGDSLYGYTF

v_gene: TRBV5-1
d_gene: NA
abundance: NA
len: 13
j_gene: TRBJ2-5
CDR3nt: TGCGCCAGCAGCTTGGGAGGACAAGAGACCCAGTACTTC
CDR3aa: CASSLGGQETQYF

v_gene: TRBV5-1
d_gene: TRBD2
abundance: once
len: 15
j_gene: TRBJ2-5
CDR3nt: TGCGCCAGCAGCACTATGCTAGCGGGAGAAGAGACCCAGTACTTC
CDR3aa: CASSTMLAGEETQYF

v_gene: TRBV27
d_gene: NA
abundance: NA
len: 12
j_gene: TRBJ2-4
CDR3nt: TGTGCCAGCAGTGATGACGGGAACATTCAGTACTTC
CDR3aa: CASSDDGNIQYF

v_gene: TRBV11-2
d_gene: NA
abundance: NA
len: 16
j_gene: TRBJ2-7
CDR3nt: TGTGCCAGCAGCTTAGTGATCGGGGGTCCGCGATACGAGCAGTACTTC
CDR3aa: CASSLVIGGPRYEQYF

v_gene: TRBV7-2
d_gene: TRBD1
abundance: NA
len: 19
j_gene: TRBJ1-3
CDR3nt: TGTGCCAGCAGCTTAGCTCTCCAGGGGGGCCTCCCCTCTGGAAACACCATATATTTT
CDR3aa: CASSLALQGGLPSGNTIYF

v_gene: TRBV7-9
d_gene: NA
abundance: once
len: 16
j_gene: TRBJ2-5
CDR3nt: TGTGCCAGCAGCTTTGAGGAGAGGAAACCCCAAGAGACCCAGTACTTC
CDR3aa: CASSFEERKPQETQYF

v_gene: TRBV7-2
d_gene: TRBD2
abundance: NA
len: 18
j_gene: TRBJ2-5
CDR3nt: TGTGCCAGCAGCTTTTTTCGGACTAGCGGGACGGTTCAAGAGACCCAGTACTTC
CDR3aa: CASSFFRTSGTVQETQYF